The 29 T cell receptor beta chains below come from one sample, sequenced in a study of control samples from healthy donors and cancer patients. Measured with immunoSEQ multiplex PCR; TCRdb has only the in-frame clones, and not every one. The sample has more than 50,000 clones, approximately 90% seen once; the top ten hold roughly 1.2%. Sequencing input: PBMCs. These receptor sequences come from a woman in her 50s with colorectal cancer.

The V and J genes are TRBV7-3 and TRBJ2-1; 8 nucleotides agree with TRBD1. The CDR3 sequence is 14 residues long. Germline V lookup: CDR1 SGHTA, CDR2 FQGTGA. V was clipped by 1 base and J by 6 bases; unmatched bases: 2. The CDR3 DNA follows: TGTGCCAGCAGCTTAAGTACAGGGGGCAATGAGCAGTTCTTC. Translating gives CASSLSTGGNEQFF.

This clone occurred once. The rearrangement uses TRBV5-1 and TRBJ1-2; D unclear. This CDR3 comprises 15 residues. Germline CDR1 and CDR2: SGHRS and YFSETQ. Trimming took off 1 base at V and 1 base at J, with 11 bases between the two ends. Here the CDR3 DNA reads TGCGCCAGCAGCTTGTCGACCAGCCATAACTATGGCTACACCTTC. As protein: CASSLSTSHNYGYTF.

The chain uses TRBV6-5 and TRBJ2-7; tentatively, D is TRBD2 (5 bases). The CDR3 spans 12 residues. Germline values: CDR1 MNHEY, CDR2 SVGAGI. The V and J ends lost 6 bases and 4 bases respectively, with 10 bases between them. CDR3 protein: CASSPSGYEQYF. As DNA, the CDR3 is TGTGCCAGCAGCCCCTCGGGATACGAGCAGTACTTC.

V is TRBV15 and J is TRBJ2-1, with TRBD2 as a possible D gene (7 bases). Germline V lookup: CDR1 LNHNV, CDR2 YYDKDF (reference sequence). V lost 5 bases and J 8 bases, leaving 19 bases between the germline ends. CDR3 length: 15 residues. The CDR3 protein is CATSLSGGPTDEQFF. DNA for the CDR3: TGTGCCACCAGCCTCTCCGGGGGGCCGACAGATGAGCAGTTCTTC.

The rearrangement uses TRBV30 and TRBJ2-3; no clear D. This CDR3 is built from 15 residues. The V and J ends lost 4 bases and 0 bases respectively, with 14 bases between them. Looked up from germline, CDR1 is GTSNPN and CDR2 is SVGIG (reference sequence). The chain's CDR3 is CAWTAKTTSTDTQYF. As DNA, the CDR3 is TGTGCCTGGACTGCAAAAACAACTAGCACAGATACGCAGTATTTT.

The V call is TRBV27, the J call TRBJ1-1, with D possibly TRBD1 on 5 matching bases. Germline V gives CDR1 MNHEY, CDR2 SMNVEV (reference sequence). The CDR3 extends over 11 amino acids. The V gene lost 8 bases and the J gene lost 9 bases, with 13 bases spanning the gap. CDR3 sequence (DNA): TGTGCCAGCGGGGGTGGCCTACAAGCTTTCTTT. Amino acid sequence: CASGGGLQAFF.

Regarding this clone: Other DNA variants within this sample encode the same CDR3. V and J are TRBV3-1 (or the pseudogene TRBV3-2) and TRBJ1-2, with D tentatively TRBD1 (5 bases). The germline V gene encodes CDR1 LGHDT and CDR2 YNNKEL (reference sequence). Trimming removed 1 base at V and 0 bases at J, with 6 bases between. The CDR3 length is 14 residues. CDR3 nucleotide sequence: TGTGCCAGCAGCCAAGTGACAGCTAACTATGGCTACACCTTC. Its protein product is CASSQVTANYGYTF.

The rearrangement joins TRBV14 to TRBJ2-1, with D hard to call. The CDR3 is 14 residues long. Germline V gene sequence: CDR1 SGHDN, CDR2 FVKESK. V lost 2 bases and J 5 bases, leaving 10 bases between the germline ends. For the CDR3, the DNA is TGTGCCAGCAGCCAATCCGCCCCAGACAATGAGCAGTTCTTC. Translation: CASSQSAPDNEQFF.

V is TRBV5-1 and J is TRBJ1-1; no clear D gene. CDR3 length equals 14 residues. The germline gives CDR1 SGHRS, CDR2 YFSETQ. V lost 4 bases, J lost 1 base, and 11 bases lay in between. CDR3 sequence reads: CASSAEYANTEAFF. DNA for the CDR3: TGCGCCAGCAGCGCCGAGTATGCGAACACTGAAGCTTTCTTT.

This chain joins TRBV29-1 and TRBJ1-1; TRBD1 matches at 10 bases. This CDR3 is built from 14 residues. Germline assignment: CDR1 SQVTM and CDR2 ANQGSEA. V was pared by 6 bases and J by 1 base, with 5 bases of the junction left unmatched. The CDR3 reads CSVGTGATNTEAFF. The CDR3 bases are TGCAGCGTCGGGACAGGGGCTACGAACACTGAAGCTTTCTTT.

The V call is TRBV10-3, the J call TRBJ2-2, with 7 bases aligning to TRBD1. Germline CDR1 and CDR2: ENHRY and SYGVKD. The CDR3 loop spans 14 amino acids. The trim removed 11 bases at V and 3 bases at J, leaving 9 bases unmatched. The CDR3 coding sequence is TGTGCCGCCCGACAGGGTCGGGACACCGGGGAGCTGTTTTTT. Protein sequence: CAARQGRDTGELFF.

There are a few counts of this clone. This sequence joins TRBV29-1 and TRBJ1-1; D call uncertain. The CDR3 runs 13 residues. Trimming pared 1 base from V and 0 bases from J, leaving 6 bases between. The germline V gene encodes CDR1 SQVTM and CDR2 ANQGSEA. The CDR3 here is CSVEGSLNTEAFF. In DNA form, the CDR3 reads TGCAGCGTTGAAGGTAGTCTGAACACTGAAGCTTTCTTT.

The V and J genes are TRBV5-1 and TRBJ1-4; perhaps TRBD1 as D (6 bases). Trimming took off 0 bases at V and 5 bases at J, with 11 bases between the two ends. The V gene's germline CDR1 is SGHRS and CDR2 YFSETQ. The CDR3 is 15 amino acids. Here the CDR3 reads CASSLENRVNEKLFF. Here the CDR3 DNA reads TGCGCCAGCAGCTTGGAAAACAGGGTCAATGAAAAACTGTTTTTT.

The V call is TRBV10-3, the J call TRBJ2-5; no firm D call. V shed 2 bases and J shed 6 bases, with 22 bases lying between them. The CDR3 runs to 17 residues. Germline CDR1 is ENHRY and CDR2 is SYGVKD. CDR3 in amino acids: CAISEDPLVSRAKTQYF. The CDR3 DNA reads TGTGCCATCAGTGAGGACCCTTTAGTGTCTAGGGCCAAGACCCAGTACTTC.

This chain uses TRBV3-1 (or the pseudogene TRBV3-2) with TRBJ2-1; TRBD2 is a possible D gene (7 bases). Germline V gene lookup returns CDR1 LGHDT and CDR2 YNNKEL (reference sequence). Trimming shortened V by 0 bases and J by 9 bases, and 15 bases separated the two germline ends. This CDR3 spans 15 amino acids. CDR3 nucleotides: TGTGCCAGCAGCCAAGAAGGGGGGGGCGTTAGTGAGCAGTTCTTC. Translating it yields CASSQEGGGVSEQFF.

The CDR3 coding sequence is TGTGCCAGCAGTTTGCCGGGACAGCAAGAGACCCAGTACTTC. This codes for CASSLPGQQETQYF. V is TRBV6-5 and J is TRBJ2-5, with 7 bases matching TRBD1. CDR1 and CDR2 from the germline V gene are MNHEY and SVGAGI. The V gene end was trimmed by 4 bases and the J gene end by 2 bases; junction bases not matched to a gene: 4. The CDR3 spans 14 residues.

The J gene is TRBJ2-7, the V gene TRBV5-4; 8 nucleotides match TRBD1. CDR3 length: 15 amino acids. V shed 4 bases and J 2 bases; nucleotides not matched to a gene: 8. Germline V gene data show CDR1 as SGHNT and CDR2 as YYREEE (reference sequence). This CDR3 reads CASSISTGEAYEQYF. CDR3 DNA: TGTGCCAGCAGCATCTCGACAGGGGAGGCCTACGAGCAGTACTTC.

This chain links TRBV6-5 with TRBJ1-3, with D unresolved. V lost 5 bases and J lost 0, with 5 bases in between. Germline V gene sequence: CDR1 MNHEY, CDR2 SVGAGI. This CDR3 region has 13 residues. The CDR3 region has the DNA TGTGCCAGCAGTCTCGTCTCTGGAAACACCATATATTTT. Encoded protein: CASSLVSGNTIYF.

The chain has TRBV5-1 and TRBJ2-1; the match to TRBD1 covers 7 bases. CDR1 and CDR2 from the germline V gene are SGHRS and YFSETQ. Germline trimming cut 2 bases from V and 12 bases from J; bases unmatched to any gene: 8. The CDR3 totals 13 residues. The CDR3 DNA reads as TGCGCCAGCAGCTTACTAGGGGACAGAGGGCAGTTCTTC. Translation: CASSLLGDRGQFF.

The V and J genes are TRBV15 and TRBJ2-7; the match to TRBD1 covers 9 bases. Germline loops: CDR1 LNHNV, CDR2 YYDKDF (reference sequence). V gave up 3 bases and J gave up 2 bases; unmatched junction bases: 2. CDR3 length: 14 residues. CDR3 amino acids: CATSSRDRAYEQYF. CDR3 in DNA: TGTGCCACCAGCAGTCGGGACAGGGCCTACGAGCAGTACTTC.

The table lists this clone with a count of one. V gene TRBV24-1 combines with J gene TRBJ2-1; D possibly corresponds to TRBD1 (6 bases). The CDR3 is 13 residues long. Germline lookup yields CDR1 KGHDR and CDR2 SFDVKD. V was shortened by 1 base and J by 6 bases, with 6 bases between the two germline ends. The CDR3 spells CATSDLGGNEQFF. The CDR3 nucleotides read TGTGCCACCAGTGATTTAGGGGGCAATGAGCAGTTCTTC.

This sequence joins TRBV7-6 and TRBJ2-7; either TRBD1 or TRBD2 may supply D (7 bases each). V was pared by 5 bases and J by 1 base, with 15 bases between. This CDR3 region has 15 residues. Germline lookup yields CDR1 SGHVS and CDR2 FNYEAQ. For the CDR3, the DNA is TGTGCCAGCAGCCAATCCCAGGGGGGGTCCTACGAGCAGTACTTC. It yields the protein CASSQSQGGSYEQYF.

This clone has only one observation. The chain has TRBV6-5 and TRBJ1-2, with a tentative D call TRBD1 (6 bases). Trimming shortened V by 6 bases and J by 4 bases, and 12 bases separated the two germline ends. CDR1 MNHEY and CDR2 SVGAGI come from the germline V gene. This CDR3 is built from 13 residues. CDR3 bases: TGTGCCAGCAGCCGGGGGCCCAGCTATGGCTACACCTTC. This encodes CASSRGPSYGYTF.

The chain joins TRBV28 to TRBJ1-2; 10 bases align to TRBD1. This CDR3 region has 17 residues. With V trimmed by 3 bases and J by 6 bases, 13 bases remained unmatched. Looked up from germline, CDR1 is MDHEN and CDR2 is SYDVKM. Here the CDR3 reads CASSLGAKTGGADGYTF. CDR3 nucleotides: TGTGCCAGCAGTTTGGGAGCAAAGACAGGGGGCGCAGATGGCTACACCTTC.

This clone turned up a few times. CDR3 loop: CASSFNPTGVGEQYF. DNA for the CDR3: TGTGCCAGCAGCTTCAACCCAACAGGGGTCGGGGAGCAGTACTTC. The rearrangement joins TRBV5-5 to TRBJ2-7, with 7 bases that match TRBD1. This CDR3 is built from 15 residues. The germline CDR1 and CDR2 sequences are SGHKS and YYEKEE (reference sequence). With 2 bases clipped from V and 7 bases from J, the junction kept 12 bases outside the gene matches. Full variable domain (remainder filled in from reference TRBV5-5 and TRBJ2-7): DAGVTQSPTHLIKTRGQQVTLRCSPISGHKSVSWYQQVLGQGPQFIFQYYEKEERGRGNFPDRFSARQFPNYSSELNVNALLLGDSALYLCASSFNPTGVGEQYFGPGTRLTVT.

The rearrangement joins TRBV28 to TRBJ1-3, with a tentative D call TRBD1 (5 bases). Germline CDR1 is MDHEN and CDR2 is SYDVKM. The germline V and J ends were trimmed by 7 bases and 0 bases, with 10 bases remaining between them. This CDR3 is built from 14 residues. This chain's CDR3 is CASTDDSSGNTIYF. Written as DNA, the CDR3 is TGTGCCAGCACCGATGACAGCTCTGGAAACACCATATATTTT.

The chain links TRBV19 to TRBJ2-1, with D perhaps assigned TRBD1 or TRBD2 (5 bases each). Germline CDR1 reads LNHDA; CDR2 reads SQIVND (reference sequence). Trimming pared 8 bases from V and 4 bases from J, leaving 15 bases between. There are 14 residues in the CDR3. This CDR3 reads CASSAGAVYNEQFF. The CDR3 DNA follows: TGTGCCAGTTCGGCCGGGGCAGTTTACAATGAGCAGTTCTTC.

This clone appeared once. In DNA, the CDR3 is TGTGCCAGCAGTTTGTTGGGTCGGTTTGACACCGGGGAGCTGTTTTTT. It translates to CASSLLGRFDTGELFF. V is TRBV2 and J is TRBJ2-2, with unresolved D. The V end lost 5 bases, the J end lost 3 bases, and 16 bases lay between the germline ends. CDR1 and CDR2 from the germline V gene are SNHLY and FYNNEI. There are 16 residues in the CDR3.

This chain uses TRBV30 with TRBJ1-3, with unresolved D. CDR1 is GTSNPN, CDR2 SVGIG, per germline (reference sequence). Trimming left V 0 bases short and J 0 bases short, with 15 bases between. The CDR3 runs 17 residues. The CDR3 DNA is TGTGCCTGGAGTGTACCCCATCTGGGCACCTCTGGAAACACCATATATTTT. Translating gives CAWSVPHLGTSGNTIYF.